Listed here are 15 T cell receptor beta chains from one sample, sequenced in a study of blood T cell repertoires in COVID-19. Produced via immunoSEQ multiplex PCR; TCRdb's table is partial and in-frame only. The sample shows about 300,000 clones, 65% to 85% of them seen only once. Sequencing input: peripheral blood. Receptors were obtained from a woman between 45 and 60 years old with acute or convalescent COVID-19.

This chain connects TRBV18 to TRBJ1-2, with 9 bases fitting TRBD1. Unmatched junction bases numbered 4, after V lost 2 bases and J lost 6 bases. CDR3 length equals 14 residues. The germline V gene encodes CDR1 KGHSH and CDR2 LQKENI. Written as DNA, the CDR3 is TGTGCCAGCTCACCAGGACAGGGGCGAAATGGCTACACCTTC. Its translation: CASSPGQGRNGYTF.

The V and J genes are TRBV9 and TRBJ2-2; D gene unclear. Trimming took off 0 bases at V and 2 bases at J, with 8 bases between the two ends. CDR3 size: 15 residues. The germline V gene encodes CDR1 SGDLS and CDR2 YYNGEE. CDR3 sequence: CASSVARLNTGELFF. The CDR3 DNA is TGTGCCAGCAGCGTAGCTAGACTTAACACCGGGGAGCTGTTTTTT.

The CDR3 DNA reads as TGTGCCAGCAGTGACAGGGGGCAGGTCAAAAATCAGCCCCAGCATTTT. Translated: CASSDRGQVKNQPQHF. The V call is TRBV6-1, the J call TRBJ1-5; TRBD1 aligns across 8 bases. The ends lost 3 bases at V and 4 bases at J; junction bases unmatched: 8. Germline CDR1 reads MNHNS; CDR2 reads SASEGT. The CDR3 totals 16 residues.

Turning to this clone: This may arise from a read error, as a much more abundant clone is one base away. Distinct nucleotide sequences in the sample also encode this CDR3. The V gene is TRBV7-9, the J gene TRBJ1-2; 8 positions match TRBD1. This CDR3 is 12 amino acids long. V was clipped by 5 bases and J by 5 bases; unmatched bases: 1. CDR1 is SEHNR and CDR2 is FQNEAQ in the germline V gene (reference sequence). The CDR3 region has the DNA TGTGCCAGCAGCCGGACAGGGTATGGCTACACCTTC. It encodes CASSRTGYGYTF.

The rearrangement links TRBV5-1 to TRBJ2-3; TRBD2 agrees at 14 bases. CDR3 length: 15 residues. V lost 0 bases to trimming and J lost 8 bases; unmatched junction nucleotides: 2. The V gene's germline CDR1 is SGHRS and CDR2 YFSETQ. CDR3 DNA sequence: TGCGCCAGCAGCTTGGGACTAGCGGGGGGGCTTACGCAGTATTTT. It codes for CASSLGLAGGLTQYF. Supplemented by reference TRBV5-1 and TRBJ2-3, the full variable domain reads KAGVTQTPRYLIKTRGQQVTLSCSPISGHRSVSWYQQTPGQGLQFLFEYFSETQRNKGNFPGRFSGRQFSNSRSEMNVSTLELGDSALYLCASSLGLAGGLTQYFGPGTRLTVL.

Points on this clone: This same CDR3 is encoded by further DNA sequences in the sample. The chain couples TRBV27 to TRBJ2-2; the D gene is possibly TRBD2 (6 bases). CDR3 size: 15 residues. Trimming cost V 4 bases and J 1 base, with 10 bases left between them. CDR1 is MNHEY and CDR2 is SMNVEV in the germline V gene (reference sequence). DNA of the CDR3: TGTGCCAGCAGTTCTTCCGGGAGGAACACCGGGGAGCTGTTTTTT. Translation gives CASSSSGRNTGELFF.

In this sample, this clone turned up once. Other DNA sequences from this sample encode an identical CDR3 as well. The CDR3 DNA sequence: TGCGCCAGCAGCCAAGTGGAGTTCCAAGAGACCCAGTACTTC. Its protein is CASSQVEFQETQYF. This chain uses TRBV4-1 with TRBJ2-5; D uncertain. This CDR3 spans 14 amino acids. Trimming cost V 1 base and J 1 base, with 7 bases left between them. Germline V gene lookup returns CDR1 MGHRA and CDR2 YSYEKL.

This clone showed up many times. The chain employs TRBV12-3 or TRBV12-4 and TRBJ1-2; TRBD1 matches at 7 bases. Trimming took 4 bases from V and 8 from J; bases not matched to a gene: 7. CDR3 length: 13 amino acids. This chain's CDR3 is CASSYGRGIGYTF. CDR3 coding DNA: TGTGCCAGCAGTTACGGCAGGGGGATAGGCTACACCTTC.

A word on this clone: This clone may be a read error of a much larger clone one base away. The gene calls are TRBV7-9 and TRBJ1-2; 8 positions match TRBD1. CDR1 SEHNR and CDR2 FQNEAQ come from the germline V gene (reference sequence). The V gene end was trimmed by 3 bases and the J gene end by 8 bases; junction bases not matched to a gene: 2. The CDR3 has 12 residues. CDR3 sequence: CASSLTGDGYTF. For the CDR3, the DNA is TGTGCCAGCAGCTTGACAGGGGACGGCTACACCTTC.

J is TRBJ2-5 and V is TRBV3-1 (or the pseudogene TRBV3-2); a possible D gene is TRBD2 (6 bases). CDR1 is LGHDT, CDR2 YNNKEL, per germline (reference sequence). Trimming removed 4 bases from V and 3 bases from J, with 9 bases in between. CDR3 length: 13 amino acids. CDR3 nucleotide sequence: TGTGCCAGCAGCCCCGGCGGGGAAGAGACCCAGTACTTC. Amino acid sequence: CASSPGGEETQYF.

The CDR3 DNA is TGTGCCAGCAGCTTGCGCGCGAGACAGGTCCACGAGCAGTACTTC. It specifies CASSLRARQVHEQYF. This rearrangement joins TRBV5-6 to TRBJ2-7; TRBD1 might be the D (6 bases). In germline, CDR1 is SGHDT, CDR2 YYEEEE. The CDR3 is made up of 15 amino acids. V lost 1 base and J 5 bases, leaving 16 bases between the germline ends.

The gene calls are TRBV11-3 and TRBJ2-1; 9 positions match TRBD2. The CDR3 is made up of 14 amino acids. CDR1 and CDR2 from the germline V gene are SGHNT and YENEEA. V dropped 4 bases and J dropped 3; count of bases not matched to a gene: 1. The CDR3 spells CASSSSGVYNEQFF. For the CDR3, the DNA is TGTGCCAGCAGCTCTAGCGGGGTCTACAATGAGCAGTTCTTC.

The J gene is TRBJ1-6, the V gene TRBV5-4, with TRBD1 matching over 7 bases. The CDR3 sequence is 15 residues long. Germline V lookup: CDR1 SGHNT, CDR2 YYREEE (reference sequence). Unmatched junction bases numbered 5, after V lost 3 bases and J lost 5 bases. This CDR3 reads CASSSPGQNNSPLHF. For the CDR3, the DNA is TGTGCCAGCAGCTCTCCGGGACAGAATAATTCACCCCTCCACTTT. The full variable domain, rest sourced from reference TRBV5-4 and TRBJ1-6, is ETGVTQSPTHLIKTRGQQVTLRCSSQSGHNTVSWYQQALGQGPQFIFQYYREEENGRGNFPPRFSGLQFPNYSSELNVNALELDDSALYLCASSSPGQNNSPLHFGNGTRLTVT.

This chain links TRBV5-1 with TRBJ2-2, with TRBD1 matching over 8 bases. The CDR3 totals 16 residues. Trimming cost V 4 bases and J 6 bases; bases outside gene matches: 11. CDR1 is SGHRS, CDR2 YFSETQ, per germline. For the CDR3, the DNA is TGCGCCAGCAGCGGGACCGGGACAGGCGGGGCCGGGGAGCTGTTTTTT. Translating it yields CASSGTGTGGAGELFF.

J is TRBJ2-1 and V is TRBV9, with 11 bases fitting TRBD1. V was clipped by 0 bases and J by 7 bases; unmatched bases: 6. The CDR3 has 16 residues. Germline V gene sequence: CDR1 SGDLS, CDR2 YYNGEE. The CDR3 DNA reads as TGTGCCAGCAGCGTAGATGGGACAGGGGGGAGGAATGAGCAGTTCTTC. Translated, it gives CASSVDGTGGRNEQFF. Together with reference TRBV9 and TRBJ2-1, the CDR3 gives the full variable domain: DSGVTQTPKHLITATGQRVTLRCSPRSGDLSVYWYQQSLDQGLQFLIQYYNGEERAKGNILERFSAQQFPDLHSELNLSSLELGDSALYFCASSVDGTGGRNEQFFGPGTRLTVL.